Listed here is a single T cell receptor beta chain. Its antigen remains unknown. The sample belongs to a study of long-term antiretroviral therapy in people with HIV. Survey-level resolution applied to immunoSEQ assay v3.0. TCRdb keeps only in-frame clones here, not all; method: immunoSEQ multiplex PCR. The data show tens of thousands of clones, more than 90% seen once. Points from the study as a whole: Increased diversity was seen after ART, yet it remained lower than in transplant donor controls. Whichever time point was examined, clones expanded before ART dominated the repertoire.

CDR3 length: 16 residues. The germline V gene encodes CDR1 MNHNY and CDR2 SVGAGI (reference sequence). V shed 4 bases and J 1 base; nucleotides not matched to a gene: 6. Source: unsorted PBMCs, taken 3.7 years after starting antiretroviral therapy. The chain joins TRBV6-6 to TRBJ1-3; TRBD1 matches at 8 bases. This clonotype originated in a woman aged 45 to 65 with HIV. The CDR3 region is CASSSGQGGSGNTIYF. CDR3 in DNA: TGTGCCAGCAGTTCCGGACAGGGCGGATCTGGAAACACCATATATTTT.